This T cell receptor (beta chain) was retrieved from a study of blood T cells in healthy people across ages. Between the trimmed V and J ends, which lost 5 bases and 0 bases, there was a span of 14 bases. The CDR3 totals 16 residues. CDR1 is SGHTA and CDR2 is FQGNSA in the germline V gene. Through a sample-barcoded 5' primer and a J-beta primer mix, a second PCR was run for about 6 to 11 cycles. TCRdb reanalysed the 5' RACE reads using MiXCR and keeps one entry per CDR3 protein. The sample has some 1,500,000 distinct CDR3 sequences, less than 45% seen once; the top ten hold about 4%. The chain employs TRBV7-2 and TRBJ2-1; D may be TRBD2 (6 bases). Specimen: blood. The receptor was derived from a woman aged 18-30 years in good health. In DNA, the CDR3 is TGTGCCAGCAGCAAGGGACTCAGGAGCTCCTACAATGAGCAGTTCTTC. Amino acids: CASSKGLRSSYNEQFF.